This T cell receptor (beta chain) derives from a study of human T cells and chemical hapten exposure. Study context: After 6 days, upper back 0.01% DPC patch tests were scored.

As to this clonotype: What it binds is not known.

Findings and limits, study-wide: No change in TCRs above 1 in 1000 frequency was produced by DPC sensitization. Donors were affected by alopecia, so their immune reaction might vary from that of healthy individuals.

Indicated time point: patch test 2, 6 weeks after DPC sensitization. Sample treatment: therapeutic diphenylcyclopropenone sensitization with weekly scalp DPC. Blood draws came before every patch-test application. One entry per CDR3 protein, called by TCRdb with MiXCR from the RACE reads. The data contain about 50,000 distinct CDR3 sequences, 9.5% to 10% of them singletons. Germline CDR1 is SEHNR and CDR2 is FQNEAQ (reference sequence). Trimming took 5 bases from V and 4 from J; bases not matched to a gene: 12. CDR3 length: 16 amino acids. This sequence joins TRBV7-9 and TRBJ1-2; 8 bases agree with TRBD1. The source material was whole blood, sampled in connection with sensitization to the hapten diphenylcyclopropenone (DPC). The TCR comes from a woman in her fifties or sixties with alopecia areata. Some clones in this sample may be carry-over from other donors' samples. The CDR3 DNA is TGTGCCAGCAGCGGAGGGCAGGGGGCCTACGGCTATGGCTACACCTTC. Encoded protein: CASSGGQGAYGYGYTF.